This T cell receptor (beta chain) emerged from a study of cytomegalovirus exposure and HLA in healthy donors. Overall study context: A later analysis reported the 130 or so validation repertoires used the same platform as the roughly 700 first-cohort repertoires.

TCRdb's copy holds only in-frame clones and misses some; the assay was immunoSEQ multiplex PCR. The sample lists about 150,000 clones, about 88% occurring once. Concerning this clone itself: The antigen remains unidentified.

The study, taken as a whole, reports: Testing in vitro showed a few CMV-associated chains specific for CMV antigens. Cytomegalovirus status, reportedly, was diagnosed with high specificity and sensitivity by the classifier. Clusters of TCRs from the first cohort tended to co-occur in the roughly 120 validation repertoires (as a later analysis found).

The V gene's germline CDR1 is MGHRA and CDR2 YSYEKL. The V end lost 2 bases, the J end lost 9 bases, and 23 bases lay between the germline ends. This CDR3 has 17 residues. J is TRBJ1-5 and V is TRBV4-1; D gene unclear. The sequence was obtained from a man aged 18 to 30 in good health and CMV-seronegative. Sequenced sample: PBMCs. CDR3 sequence reads: CASSQNLFGMTYRPQHF. CDR3 in DNA: TGCGCCAGCAGCCAAAACTTATTCGGGATGACCTATCGGCCCCAGCATTTT.